These 8 T cell receptor beta chains came from one sample sequenced in a study of T cells in Graves' hyperthyroidism and ophthalmopathy. The investigators amplified TCR beta CDR3 regions from RNA transcripts. A first-round RT-PCR of the TCR CDR3 used the HTBI primer set. TCRdb re-called the multiplex PCR reads through MiXCR, storing one row per CDR3 protein. The data hold some 300,000 distinct CDR3 sequences, with roughly an eighth observed a single time. Sequencing used blood. Receptors were obtained from a woman aged 40 to 49 with Graves' hyperthyroidism.

On this clonotype: A clone one base away is much larger, so this may be a read error. The V and J genes are TRBV12-3 or TRBV12-4 and TRBJ2-1; 7 bases map to TRBD2. The V gene end was trimmed by 5 bases and the J gene end by 8 bases; junction bases not matched to a gene: 12. The CDR3 is 15 residues long. Written as DNA, the CDR3 is TGTGCCAGCAGTCCGTACCTAGCGGAGGGACATGAGCAGTTCTTC. It specifies CASSPYLAEGHEQFF.

The J gene is TRBJ2-3, the V gene TRBV20-1; possible D gene TRBD2, 6 bases. Trimming left V 0 bases short and J 5 bases short, with 15 bases between. The CDR3 has 15 amino acids. Germline-derived CDR1 and CDR2 are DFQATT and SNEGSKA (reference sequence). The CDR3 is CSARDSREWGDTQYF. The CDR3 DNA follows: TGCAGTGCTAGAGATTCCCGGGAGTGGGGAGATACGCAGTATTTT.

This clonotype was seen many times. V usage is TRBV27 and J usage is TRBJ2-7; TRBD1 aligns across 8 bases. V lost 2 bases to trimming and J lost 2 bases; unmatched junction nucleotides: 11. Germline values: CDR1 MNHEY, CDR2 SMNVEV (reference sequence). This CDR3 is built from 17 residues. The CDR3 sequence: CASSLGAHRDRTYEQYF. CDR3 DNA sequence: TGTGCCAGCAGTTTAGGCGCCCACCGGGACAGGACCTACGAGCAGTACTTC.

This clonotype occurred a few times. The chain carries TRBV19 and TRBJ1-5, with D perhaps TRBD1 (5 bases). The CDR3 runs 13 residues. CDR1 and CDR2 (germline): LNHDA, SQIVND (reference sequence). V lost 5 bases and J lost 7, with 12 bases in between. The CDR3 here is CASSSDSLQPQHF. CDR3 nucleotide sequence: TGTGCCAGTAGTTCAGACAGCCTCCAGCCCCAGCATTTT. Together with reference TRBV19 and TRBJ1-5, the CDR3 gives the full variable domain: DGGITQSPKYLFRKEGQNVTLSCEQNLNHDAMYWYRQDPGQGLRLIYYSQIVNDFQKGDIAEGYSVSREKKESFPLTVTSAQKNPTAFYLCASSSDSLQPQHFGDGTRLSIL.

This clonotype was observed at least ten times. The chain is built from TRBV20-1 and TRBJ2-7; no clear D. Germline V gene lookup returns CDR1 DFQATT and CDR2 SNEGSKA (reference sequence). Trimming took off 3 bases at V and 4 bases at J, with 13 bases between the two ends. The CDR3 loop spans 13 amino acids. The CDR3 loop is CSASAPSLYEQYF. The CDR3, as DNA: TGCAGTGCTAGTGCACCTTCCCTATACGAGCAGTACTTC.

This clonotype occurred many times. This chain links TRBV11-3 with TRBJ2-7, with 8 bases lining up with TRBD1. Germline lookup yields CDR1 SGHNT and CDR2 YENEEA. The CDR3 sequence is 15 residues long. Trimming removed 3 bases from V and 3 bases from J; junction bases left unmatched: 7. In DNA, the CDR3 is TGTGCCAGCAGCTTGGTGGGCAGGGGGCTCTACGAGCAGTACTTC. Translating gives CASSLVGRGLYEQYF.

The chain recombines TRBV12-3 or TRBV12-4 with TRBJ2-2; a weak D match, TRBD1 (5 bases). Trimming left V 2 bases short and J 2 bases short, with 9 bases between. The CDR3 covers 15 residues. The DNA for the CDR3 is TGTGCCAGCAGTTTAAATGGGGCTAACACCGGGGAGCTGTTTTTT. It encodes CASSLNGANTGELFF.

This clonotype was recorded many times. The chain couples TRBV7-2 to TRBJ2-1; D may be TRBD2 (6 bases). Germline CDR1 reads SGHTA; CDR2 reads FQGNSA. V lost 5 bases and J lost 4, with 18 bases in between. The CDR3 runs 16 residues. CDR3 residues: CASSRITSWYYNEQFF. The CDR3 DNA follows: TGTGCCAGCAGCCGCATAACTAGCTGGTATTACAATGAGCAGTTCTTC.